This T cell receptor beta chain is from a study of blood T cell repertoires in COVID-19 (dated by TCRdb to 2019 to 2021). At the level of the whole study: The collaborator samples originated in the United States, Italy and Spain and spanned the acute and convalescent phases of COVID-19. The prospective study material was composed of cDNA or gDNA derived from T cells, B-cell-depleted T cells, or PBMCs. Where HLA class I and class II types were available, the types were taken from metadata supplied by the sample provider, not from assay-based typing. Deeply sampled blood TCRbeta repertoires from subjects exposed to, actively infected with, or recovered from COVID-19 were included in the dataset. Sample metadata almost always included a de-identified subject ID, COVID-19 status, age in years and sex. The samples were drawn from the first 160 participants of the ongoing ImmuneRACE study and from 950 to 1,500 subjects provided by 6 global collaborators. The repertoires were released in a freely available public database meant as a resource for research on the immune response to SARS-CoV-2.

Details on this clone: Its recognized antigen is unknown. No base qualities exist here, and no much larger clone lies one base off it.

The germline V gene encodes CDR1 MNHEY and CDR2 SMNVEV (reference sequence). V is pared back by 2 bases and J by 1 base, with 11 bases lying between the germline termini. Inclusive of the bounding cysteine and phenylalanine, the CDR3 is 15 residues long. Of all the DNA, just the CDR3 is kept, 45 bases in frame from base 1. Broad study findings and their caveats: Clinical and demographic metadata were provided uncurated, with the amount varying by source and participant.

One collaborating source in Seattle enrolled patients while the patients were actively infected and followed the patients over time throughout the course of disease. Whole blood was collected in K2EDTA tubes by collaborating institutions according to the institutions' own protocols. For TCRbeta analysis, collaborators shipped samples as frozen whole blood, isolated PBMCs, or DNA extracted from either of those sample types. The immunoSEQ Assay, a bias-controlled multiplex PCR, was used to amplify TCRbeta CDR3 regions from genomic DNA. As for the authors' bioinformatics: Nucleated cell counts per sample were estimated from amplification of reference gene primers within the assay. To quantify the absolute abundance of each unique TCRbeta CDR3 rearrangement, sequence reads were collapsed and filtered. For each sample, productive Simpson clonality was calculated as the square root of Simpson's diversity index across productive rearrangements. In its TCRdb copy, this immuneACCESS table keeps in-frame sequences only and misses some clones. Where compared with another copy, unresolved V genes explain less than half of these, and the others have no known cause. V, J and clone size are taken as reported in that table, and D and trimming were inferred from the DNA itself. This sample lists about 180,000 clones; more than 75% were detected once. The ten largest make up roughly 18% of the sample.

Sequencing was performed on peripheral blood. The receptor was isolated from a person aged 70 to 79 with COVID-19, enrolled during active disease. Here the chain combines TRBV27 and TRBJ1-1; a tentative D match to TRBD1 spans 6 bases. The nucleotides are TGTGCCAGCAGTTTAGACAGGTTCCCGAACACTGAAGCTTTCTTT. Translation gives CASSLDRFPNTEAFF.